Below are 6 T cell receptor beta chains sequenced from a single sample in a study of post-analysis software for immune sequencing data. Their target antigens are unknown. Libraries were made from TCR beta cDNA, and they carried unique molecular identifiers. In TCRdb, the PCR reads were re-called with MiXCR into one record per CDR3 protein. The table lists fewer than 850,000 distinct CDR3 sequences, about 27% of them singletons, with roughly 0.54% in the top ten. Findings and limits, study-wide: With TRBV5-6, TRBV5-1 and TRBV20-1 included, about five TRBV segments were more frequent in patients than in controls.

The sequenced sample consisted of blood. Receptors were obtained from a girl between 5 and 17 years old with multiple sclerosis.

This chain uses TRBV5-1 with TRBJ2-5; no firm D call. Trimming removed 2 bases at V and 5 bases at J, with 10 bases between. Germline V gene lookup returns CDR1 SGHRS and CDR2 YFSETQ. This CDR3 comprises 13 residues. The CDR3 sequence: CASSLQRKETQYF. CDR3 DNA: TGCGCCAGCAGCTTACAGAGGAAGGAGACCCAGTACTTC.

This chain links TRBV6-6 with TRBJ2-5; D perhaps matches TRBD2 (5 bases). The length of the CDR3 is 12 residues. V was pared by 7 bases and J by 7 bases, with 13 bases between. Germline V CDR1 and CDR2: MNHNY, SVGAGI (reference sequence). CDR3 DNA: TGTGCCAGCAATTTCCCCGAGGGGACCCAGTACTTC. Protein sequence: CASNFPEGTQYF.

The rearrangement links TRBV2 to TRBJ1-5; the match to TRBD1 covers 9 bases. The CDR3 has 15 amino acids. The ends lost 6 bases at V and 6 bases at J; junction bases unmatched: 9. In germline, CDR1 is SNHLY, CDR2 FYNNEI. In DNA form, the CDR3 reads TGTGCCAGCAGGGTGACAGGGGGAACAGGTCAGCCCCAGCATTTT. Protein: CASRVTGGTGQPQHF.

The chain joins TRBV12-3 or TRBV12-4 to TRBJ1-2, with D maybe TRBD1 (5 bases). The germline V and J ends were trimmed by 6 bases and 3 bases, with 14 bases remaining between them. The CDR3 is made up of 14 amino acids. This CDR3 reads CASRASGAYYGYTF. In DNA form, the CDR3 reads TGTGCCAGCAGAGCGTCCGGGGCATACTATGGCTACACCTTC.

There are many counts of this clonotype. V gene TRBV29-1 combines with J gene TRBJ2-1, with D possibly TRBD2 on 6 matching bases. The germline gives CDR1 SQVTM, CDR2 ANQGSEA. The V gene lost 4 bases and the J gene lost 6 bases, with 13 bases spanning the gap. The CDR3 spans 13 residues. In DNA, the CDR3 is TGCAGCGTTGGGAGGGGACGGGGCAATGAGCAGTTCTTC. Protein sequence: CSVGRGRGNEQFF.

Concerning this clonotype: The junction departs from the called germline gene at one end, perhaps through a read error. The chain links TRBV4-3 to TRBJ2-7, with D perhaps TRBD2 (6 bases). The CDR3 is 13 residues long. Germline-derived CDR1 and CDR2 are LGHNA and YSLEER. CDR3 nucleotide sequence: TGCACCAGCAGCCAAGAGTTGGCGGGGGAGCAGTACTTC. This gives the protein CTSSQELAGEQYF.